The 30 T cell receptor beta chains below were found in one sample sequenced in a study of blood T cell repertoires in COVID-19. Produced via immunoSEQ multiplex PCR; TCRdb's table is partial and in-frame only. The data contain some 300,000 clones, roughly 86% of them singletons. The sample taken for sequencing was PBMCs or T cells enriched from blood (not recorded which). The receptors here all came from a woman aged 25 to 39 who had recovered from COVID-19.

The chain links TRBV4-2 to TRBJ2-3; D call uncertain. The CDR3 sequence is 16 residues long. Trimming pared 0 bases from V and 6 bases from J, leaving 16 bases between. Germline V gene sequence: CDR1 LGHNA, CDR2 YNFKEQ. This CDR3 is CASSQDGPLRSDTQYF. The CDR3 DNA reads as TGTGCCAGCAGCCAAGATGGGCCCCTCCGTAGTGATACGCAGTATTTT.

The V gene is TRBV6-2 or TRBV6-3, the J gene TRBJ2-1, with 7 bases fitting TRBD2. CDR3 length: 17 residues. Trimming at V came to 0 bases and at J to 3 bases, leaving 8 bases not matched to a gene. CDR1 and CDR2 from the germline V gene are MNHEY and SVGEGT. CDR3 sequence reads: CASSYSGREKDYNEQFF. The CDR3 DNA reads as TGTGCCAGCAGTTACTCGGGGCGGGAGAAGGACTACAATGAGCAGTTCTTC.

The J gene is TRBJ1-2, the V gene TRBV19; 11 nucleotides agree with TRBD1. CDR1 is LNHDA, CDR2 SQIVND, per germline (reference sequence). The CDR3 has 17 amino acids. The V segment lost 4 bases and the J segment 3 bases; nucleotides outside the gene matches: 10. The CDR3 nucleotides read TGTGCCAGTAGTACCGGGACAGGGGGGCCCAATTACTATGGCTACACCTTC. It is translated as CASSTGTGGPNYYGYTF.

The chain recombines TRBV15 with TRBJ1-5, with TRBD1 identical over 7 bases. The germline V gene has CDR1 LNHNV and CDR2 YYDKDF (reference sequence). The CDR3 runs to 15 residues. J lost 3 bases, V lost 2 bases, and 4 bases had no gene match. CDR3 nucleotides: TGTGCCACCAGCAGAACCGGGACAGACAATCAGCCCCAGCATTTT. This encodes CATSRTGTDNQPQHF.

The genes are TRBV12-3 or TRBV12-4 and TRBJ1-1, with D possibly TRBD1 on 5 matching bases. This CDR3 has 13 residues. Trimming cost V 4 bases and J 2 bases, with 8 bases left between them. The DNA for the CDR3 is TGTGCCAGCAGTTCTAGGGGAAACACTGAAGCTTTCTTT. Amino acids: CASSSRGNTEAFF.

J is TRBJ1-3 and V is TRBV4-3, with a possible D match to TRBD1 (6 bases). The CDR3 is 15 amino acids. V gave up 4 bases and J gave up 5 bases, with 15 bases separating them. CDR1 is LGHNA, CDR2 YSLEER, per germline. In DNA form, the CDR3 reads TGCGCCAGCAGCCCGGGACACACGAAACGAAACACCATATATTTT. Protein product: CASSPGHTKRNTIYF.

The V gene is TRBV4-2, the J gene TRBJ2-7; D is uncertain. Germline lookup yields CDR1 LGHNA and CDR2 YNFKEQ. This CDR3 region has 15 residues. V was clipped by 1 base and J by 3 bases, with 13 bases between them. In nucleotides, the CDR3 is TGTGCCAGCAGCCAAGGAGGCCAGAGAATCTACGAGCAGTACTTC. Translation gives CASSQGGQRIYEQYF.

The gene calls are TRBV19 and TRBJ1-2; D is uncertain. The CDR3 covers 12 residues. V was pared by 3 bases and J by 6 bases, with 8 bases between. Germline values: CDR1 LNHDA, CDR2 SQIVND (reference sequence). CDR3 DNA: TGTGCCAGTAGTATTGCCGGTAATGGCTACACCTTC. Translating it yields CASSIAGNGYTF. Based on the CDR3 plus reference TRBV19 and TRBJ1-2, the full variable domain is DGGITQSPKYLFRKEGQNVTLSCEQNLNHDAMYWYRQDPGQGLRLIYYSQIVNDFQKGDIAEGYSVSREKKESFPLTVTSAQKNPTAFYLCASSIAGNGYTFGSGTRLTVV.

The chain's CDR3 is CASSDSLSSRTYEQYF. The CDR3 bases are TGTGCCAGCAGTGACTCGCTTTCTAGCCGAACCTACGAGCAGTACTTC. The chain joins TRBV6-4 to TRBJ2-7; a possible D gene is TRBD2 (5 bases). The CDR3 sequence is 16 residues long. In germline, CDR1 is MRHNA, CDR2 SNTAGT. Trimming took off 0 bases at V and 2 bases at J, with 14 bases between the two ends.

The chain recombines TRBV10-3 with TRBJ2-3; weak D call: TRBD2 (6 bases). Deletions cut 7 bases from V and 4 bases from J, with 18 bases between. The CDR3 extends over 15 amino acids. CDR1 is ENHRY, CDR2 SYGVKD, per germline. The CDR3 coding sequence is TGTGCCATCACAATGGAGGGAGGAGGCGCAGATACGCAGTATTTT. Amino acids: CAITMEGGGADTQYF.

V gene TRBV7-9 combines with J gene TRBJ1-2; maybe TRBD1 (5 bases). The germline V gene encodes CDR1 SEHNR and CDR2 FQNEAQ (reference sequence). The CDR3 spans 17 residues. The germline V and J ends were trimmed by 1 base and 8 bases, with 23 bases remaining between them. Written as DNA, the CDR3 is TGTGCCAGCAGCTTAGAAAGAAGTCCGGGACTCTCGTTAGGCTACACCTTC. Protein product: CASSLERSPGLSLGYTF.

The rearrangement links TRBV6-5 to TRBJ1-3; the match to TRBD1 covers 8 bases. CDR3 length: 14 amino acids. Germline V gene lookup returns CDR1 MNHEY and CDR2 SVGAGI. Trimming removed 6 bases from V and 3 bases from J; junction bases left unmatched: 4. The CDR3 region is CASSRTGSGNTIYF. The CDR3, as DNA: TGTGCCAGCAGCCGGACAGGGAGTGGAAACACCATATATTTT.

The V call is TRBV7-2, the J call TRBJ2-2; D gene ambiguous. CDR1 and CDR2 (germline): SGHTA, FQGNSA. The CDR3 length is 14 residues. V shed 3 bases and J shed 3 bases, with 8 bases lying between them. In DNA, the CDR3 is TGTGCCAGCAGCTTTGGCAGATACACCGGGGAGCTGTTTTTT. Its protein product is CASSFGRYTGELFF.

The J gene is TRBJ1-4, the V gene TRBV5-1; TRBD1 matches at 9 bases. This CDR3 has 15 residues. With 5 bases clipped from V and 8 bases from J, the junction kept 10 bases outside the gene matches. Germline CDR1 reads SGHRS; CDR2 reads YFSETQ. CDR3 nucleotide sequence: TGCGCCAGCAGTACAACAGGGGGCATAAGGGAAAAACTGTTTTTT. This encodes CASSTTGGIREKLFF.

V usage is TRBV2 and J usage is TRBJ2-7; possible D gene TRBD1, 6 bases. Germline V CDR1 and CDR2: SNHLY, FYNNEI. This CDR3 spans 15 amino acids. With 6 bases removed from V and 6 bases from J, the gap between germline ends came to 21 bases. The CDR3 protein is CASRVSRGQSSEQYF. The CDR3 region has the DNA TGTGCCAGCAGAGTCAGTCGGGGACAATCCAGCGAGCAGTACTTC.

CDR3 sequence: CASSSPTGGINSPLHF. The CDR3 DNA follows: TGTGCCAGCAGCTCGCCGACAGGGGGGATAAATTCACCCCTCCACTTT. V is TRBV5-6 and J is TRBJ1-6, with 9 bases matching TRBD1. V dropped 3 bases and J dropped 7; count of bases not matched to a gene: 8. CDR1 SGHDT and CDR2 YYEEEE come from the germline V gene. CDR3 length: 16 amino acids.

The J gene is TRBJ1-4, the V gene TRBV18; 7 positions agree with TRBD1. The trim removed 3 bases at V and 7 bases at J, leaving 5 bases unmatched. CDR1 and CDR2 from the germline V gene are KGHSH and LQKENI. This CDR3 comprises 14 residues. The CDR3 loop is CASSPTGEVEKLFF. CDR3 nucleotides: TGTGCCAGCTCACCTACAGGGGAGGTTGAAAAACTGTTTTTT.

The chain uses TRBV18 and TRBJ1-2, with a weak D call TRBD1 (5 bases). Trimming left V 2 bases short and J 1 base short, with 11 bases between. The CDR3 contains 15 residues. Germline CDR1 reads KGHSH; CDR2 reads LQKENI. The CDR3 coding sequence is TGTGCCAGCTCACCAACCGGGACTGATAACTATGGCTACACCTTC. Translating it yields CASSPTGTDNYGYTF. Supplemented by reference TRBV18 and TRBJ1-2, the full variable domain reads NAGVMQNPRHLVRRRGQEARLRCSPMKGHSHVYWYRQLPEEGLKFMVYLQKENIIDESGMPKERFSAEFPKEGPSILRIQQVVRGDSAAYFCASSPTGTDNYGYTFGSGTRLTVV.

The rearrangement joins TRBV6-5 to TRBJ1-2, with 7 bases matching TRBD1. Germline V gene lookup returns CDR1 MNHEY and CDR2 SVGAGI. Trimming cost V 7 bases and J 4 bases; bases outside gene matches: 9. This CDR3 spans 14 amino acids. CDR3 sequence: CASTTTDRAYGYTF. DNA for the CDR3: TGTGCCAGCACCACGACTGACAGGGCCTATGGCTACACCTTC.

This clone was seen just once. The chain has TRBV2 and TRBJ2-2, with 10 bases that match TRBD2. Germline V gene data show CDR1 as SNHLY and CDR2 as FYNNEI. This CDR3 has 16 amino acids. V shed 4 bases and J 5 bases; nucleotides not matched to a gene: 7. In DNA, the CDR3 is TGTGCCAGCAGTGGGCTAGCGGGAGACGGAACCGGGGAGCTGTTTTTT. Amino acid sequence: CASSGLAGDGTGELFF. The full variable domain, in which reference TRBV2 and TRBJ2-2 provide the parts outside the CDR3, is EPEVTQTPSHQVTQMGQEVILRCVPISNHLYFYWYRQILGQKVEFLVSFYNNEISEKSEIFDDQFSVERPDGSNFTLKIRSTKLEDSAMYFCASSGLAGDGTGELFFGEGSRLTVL.

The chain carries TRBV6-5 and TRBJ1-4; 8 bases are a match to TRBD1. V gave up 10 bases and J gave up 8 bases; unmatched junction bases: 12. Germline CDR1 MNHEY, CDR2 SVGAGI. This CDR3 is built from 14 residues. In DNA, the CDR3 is TGTGCCACCAACGTAGGACAGGGCCCAGAAAAACTGTTTTTT. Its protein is CATNVGQGPEKLFF.

The CDR3 nucleotides are TGTGCCAGTAGAGGGGGAGCCGTGGGCCGACCGAGACAATATAGCAATCAGCCCCAGCATTTT. Translating gives CASRGGAVGRPRQYSNQPQHF. The chain has TRBV19 and TRBJ1-5, with TRBD1 as a possible D gene (6 bases). The germline V gene encodes CDR1 LNHDA and CDR2 SQIVND (reference sequence). V dropped 6 bases and J dropped 0 bases, with 30 bases sitting between them. This CDR3 contains 21 residues.

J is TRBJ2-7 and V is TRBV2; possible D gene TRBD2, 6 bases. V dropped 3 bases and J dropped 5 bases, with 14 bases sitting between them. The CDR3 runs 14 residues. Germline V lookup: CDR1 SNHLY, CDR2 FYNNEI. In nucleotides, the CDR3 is TGTGCCAGCAGTGATGTGGGGGGAGGAGACGAGCAGTACTTC. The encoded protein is CASSDVGGGDEQYF.

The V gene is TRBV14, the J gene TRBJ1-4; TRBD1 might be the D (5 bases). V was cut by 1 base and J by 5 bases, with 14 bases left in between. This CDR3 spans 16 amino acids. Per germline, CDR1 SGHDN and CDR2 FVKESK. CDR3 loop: CASSQVQTALNEKLFF. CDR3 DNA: TGTGCCAGCAGCCAAGTCCAGACAGCCCTAAATGAAAAACTGTTTTTT.

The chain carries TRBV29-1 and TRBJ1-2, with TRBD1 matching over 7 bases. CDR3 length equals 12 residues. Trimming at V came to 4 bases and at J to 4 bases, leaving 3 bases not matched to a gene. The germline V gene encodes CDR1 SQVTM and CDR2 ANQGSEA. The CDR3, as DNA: TGCAGCGTTGCACAGGGGAGCTATGGCTACACCTTC. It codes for CSVAQGSYGYTF.

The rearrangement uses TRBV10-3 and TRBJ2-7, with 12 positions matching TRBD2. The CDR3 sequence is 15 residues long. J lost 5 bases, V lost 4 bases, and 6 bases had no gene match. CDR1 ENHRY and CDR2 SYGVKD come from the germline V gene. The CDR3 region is CAISGLTSGSNEQYF. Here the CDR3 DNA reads TGTGCCATCAGTGGCCTGACTAGCGGGAGTAACGAGCAGTACTTC.

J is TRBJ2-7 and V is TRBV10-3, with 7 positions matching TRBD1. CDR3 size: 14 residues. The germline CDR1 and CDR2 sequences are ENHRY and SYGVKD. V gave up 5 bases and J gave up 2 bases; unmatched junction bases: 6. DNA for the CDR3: TGTGCCATCAGTCCCTGGACAGGACCCTACGAGCAGTACTTC. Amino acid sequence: CAISPWTGPYEQYF.

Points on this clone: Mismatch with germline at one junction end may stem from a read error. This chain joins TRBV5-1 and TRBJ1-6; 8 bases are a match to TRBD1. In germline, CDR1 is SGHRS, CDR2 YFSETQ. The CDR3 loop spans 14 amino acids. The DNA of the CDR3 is TGCGCCAGCAGCCCCGGACAGGGTAATGCACCCCTCCACTTT. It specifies CASSPGQGNAPLHF.

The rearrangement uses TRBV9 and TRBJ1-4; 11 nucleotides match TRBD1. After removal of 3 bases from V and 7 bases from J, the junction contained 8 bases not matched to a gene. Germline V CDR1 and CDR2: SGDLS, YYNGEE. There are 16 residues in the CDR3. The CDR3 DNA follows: TGTGCCAGCAGCGCCGGACAGGGGGCTTTCCGTGAAAAACTGTTTTTT. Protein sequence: CASSAGQGAFREKLFF. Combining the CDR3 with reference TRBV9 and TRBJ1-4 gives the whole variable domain DSGVTQTPKHLITATGQRVTLRCSPRSGDLSVYWYQQSLDQGLQFLIQYYNGEERAKGNILERFSAQQFPDLHSELNLSSLELGDSALYFCASSAGQGAFREKLFFGSGTQLSVL.

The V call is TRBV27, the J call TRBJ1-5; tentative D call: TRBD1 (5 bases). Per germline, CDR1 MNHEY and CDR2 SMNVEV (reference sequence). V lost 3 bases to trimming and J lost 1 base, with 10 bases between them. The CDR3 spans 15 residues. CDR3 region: CASSFVGQSNQPQHF. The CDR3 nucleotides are TGTGCCAGCAGTTTCGTGGGGCAGAGCAATCAGCCCCAGCATTTT.